This T cell receptor beta chain was captured in a study of T-cell memory formation after mild COVID-19. This clonotype was recorded a few times. Trimming took off 0 bases at V and 0 bases at J, with 9 bases between the two ends. The V gene's germline CDR1 is SGHDT and CDR2 YYEEEE. The CDR3 covers 16 residues. MiXCR, run by TCRdb on the 5' RACE reads, gives a single entry per CDR3 protein. This sample has more than 250,000 distinct CDR3 sequences, with 15% to 20% found just once. The sample taken for sequencing was PBMCs or a T cell subset sorted from them (not recorded which). The chain employs TRBV5-6 and TRBJ1-4; D remains unclear. The sequence came from a young man who had mild COVID-19 (a few samples of this study predate the infection). Cell type and time point are not known. The CDR3 DNA reads as TGTGCCAGCAGCTTGGCCGGGATGGCAACTAATGAAAAACTGTTTTTT. As protein: CASSLAGMATNEKLFF. Together with reference TRBV5-6 and TRBJ1-4, the CDR3 gives the full variable domain: DAGVTQSPTHLIKTRGQQVTLRCSPKSGHDTVSWYQQALGQGPQFIFQYYEEEERQRGNFPDRFSGHQFPNYSSELNVNALLLGDSALYLCASSLAGMATNEKLFFGSGTQLSVL.